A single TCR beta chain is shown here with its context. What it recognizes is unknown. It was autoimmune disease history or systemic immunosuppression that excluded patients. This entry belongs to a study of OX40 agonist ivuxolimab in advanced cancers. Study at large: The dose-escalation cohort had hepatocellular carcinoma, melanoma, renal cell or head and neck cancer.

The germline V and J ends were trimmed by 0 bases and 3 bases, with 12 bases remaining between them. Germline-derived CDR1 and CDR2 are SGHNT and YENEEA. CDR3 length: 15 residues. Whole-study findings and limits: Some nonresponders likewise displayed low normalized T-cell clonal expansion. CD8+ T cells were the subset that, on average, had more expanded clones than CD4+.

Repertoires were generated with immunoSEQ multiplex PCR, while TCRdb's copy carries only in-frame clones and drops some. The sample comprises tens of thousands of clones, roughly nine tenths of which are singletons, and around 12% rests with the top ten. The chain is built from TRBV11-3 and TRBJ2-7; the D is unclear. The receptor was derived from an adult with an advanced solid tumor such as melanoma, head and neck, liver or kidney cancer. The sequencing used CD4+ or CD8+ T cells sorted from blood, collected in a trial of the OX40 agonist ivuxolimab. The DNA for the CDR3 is TGTGCCAGCAGCTTAGAGCACAGATGCCTCTACGAGCAGTACGTC. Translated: CASSLEHRCLYEQYV.